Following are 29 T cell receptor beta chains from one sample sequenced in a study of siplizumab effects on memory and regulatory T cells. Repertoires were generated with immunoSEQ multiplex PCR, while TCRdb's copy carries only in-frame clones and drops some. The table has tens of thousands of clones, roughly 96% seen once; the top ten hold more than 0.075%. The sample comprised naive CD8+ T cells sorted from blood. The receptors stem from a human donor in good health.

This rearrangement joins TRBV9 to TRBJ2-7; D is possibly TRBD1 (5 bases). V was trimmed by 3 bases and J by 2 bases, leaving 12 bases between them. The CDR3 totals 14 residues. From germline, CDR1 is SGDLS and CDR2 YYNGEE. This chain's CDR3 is CASSGGGRAYEQYF. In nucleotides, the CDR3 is TGTGCCAGCAGCGGGGGCGGCAGAGCCTACGAGCAGTACTTC.

The CDR3 DNA is TGCGCCAGCAGCCAAGAGGACTGGCAAGAGACCCAGTACTTC. This codes for CASSQEDWQETQYF. This chain joins TRBV4-1 and TRBJ2-5; tentative D call: TRBD2 (5 bases). In germline, CDR1 is MGHRA, CDR2 YSYEKL. This CDR3 region has 14 residues. Trimming shortened V by 0 bases and J by 2 bases, and 7 bases separated the two germline ends.

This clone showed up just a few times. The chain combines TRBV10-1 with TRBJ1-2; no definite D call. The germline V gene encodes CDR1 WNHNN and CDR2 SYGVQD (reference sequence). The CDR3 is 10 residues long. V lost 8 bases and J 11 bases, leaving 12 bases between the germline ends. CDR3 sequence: CASPKTAYTF. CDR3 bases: TGCGCCAGCCCCAAAACGGCGTACACCTTC.

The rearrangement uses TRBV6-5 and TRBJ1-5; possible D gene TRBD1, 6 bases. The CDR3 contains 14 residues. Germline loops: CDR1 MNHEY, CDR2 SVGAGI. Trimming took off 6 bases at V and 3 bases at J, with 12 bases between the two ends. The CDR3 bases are TGTGCCAGCAGGGGGCAGGGGTACAATCAGCCCCAGCATTTT. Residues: CASRGQGYNQPQHF.

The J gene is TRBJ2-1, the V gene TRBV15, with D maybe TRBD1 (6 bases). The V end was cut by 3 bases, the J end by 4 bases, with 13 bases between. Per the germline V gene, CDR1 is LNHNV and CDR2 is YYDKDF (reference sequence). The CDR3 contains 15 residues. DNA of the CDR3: TGTGCCACCAGCAGGGGGGCCGAGGGTTACAATGAGCAGTTCTTC. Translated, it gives CATSRGAEGYNEQFF.

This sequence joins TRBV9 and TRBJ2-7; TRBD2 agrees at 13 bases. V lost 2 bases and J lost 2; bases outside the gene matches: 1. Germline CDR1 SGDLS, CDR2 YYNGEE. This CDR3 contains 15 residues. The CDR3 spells CASSVTSGGAYEQYF. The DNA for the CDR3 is TGTGCCAGCAGCGTCACTAGCGGGGGGGCCTACGAGCAGTACTTC.

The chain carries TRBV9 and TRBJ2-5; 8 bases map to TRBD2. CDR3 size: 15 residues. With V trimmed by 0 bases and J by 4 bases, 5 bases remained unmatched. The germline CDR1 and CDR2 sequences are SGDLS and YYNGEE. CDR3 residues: CASSVATGGLETQYF. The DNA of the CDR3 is TGTGCCAGCAGCGTAGCTACGGGGGGGTTAGAGACCCAGTACTTC.

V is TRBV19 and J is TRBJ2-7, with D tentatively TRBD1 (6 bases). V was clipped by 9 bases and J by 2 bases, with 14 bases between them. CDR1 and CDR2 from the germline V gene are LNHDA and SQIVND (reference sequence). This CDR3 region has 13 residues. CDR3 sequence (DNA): TGTGCCAGCTCCAACAGGGCCACCTACGAGCAGTACTTC. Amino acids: CASSNRATYEQYF. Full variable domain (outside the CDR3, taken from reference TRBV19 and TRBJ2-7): DGGITQSPKYLFRKEGQNVTLSCEQNLNHDAMYWYRQDPGQGLRLIYYSQIVNDFQKGDIAEGYSVSREKKESFPLTVTSAQKNPTAFYLCASSNRATYEQYFGPGTRLTVT.

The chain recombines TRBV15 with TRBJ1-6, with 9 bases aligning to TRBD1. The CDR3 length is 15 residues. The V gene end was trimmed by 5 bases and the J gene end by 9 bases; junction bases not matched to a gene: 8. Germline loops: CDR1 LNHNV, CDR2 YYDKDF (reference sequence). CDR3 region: CATSEEGTGLSPLHF. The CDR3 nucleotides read TGTGCCACCAGCGAAGAGGGGACAGGGCTTTCACCCCTCCACTTT.

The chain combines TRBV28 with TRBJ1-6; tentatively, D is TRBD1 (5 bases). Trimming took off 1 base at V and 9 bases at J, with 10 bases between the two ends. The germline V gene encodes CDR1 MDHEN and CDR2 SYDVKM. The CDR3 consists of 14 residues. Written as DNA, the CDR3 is TGTGCCAGCAGTTTATTAGGGGAGGGTTCACCCCTCCACTTT. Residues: CASSLLGEGSPLHF.

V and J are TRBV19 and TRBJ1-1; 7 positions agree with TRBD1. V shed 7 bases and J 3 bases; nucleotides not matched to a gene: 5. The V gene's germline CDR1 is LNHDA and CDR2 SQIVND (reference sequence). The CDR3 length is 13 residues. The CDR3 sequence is CASNQGGDTEAFF. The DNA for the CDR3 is TGTGCCAGTAACCAGGGGGGGGACACTGAAGCTTTCTTT.

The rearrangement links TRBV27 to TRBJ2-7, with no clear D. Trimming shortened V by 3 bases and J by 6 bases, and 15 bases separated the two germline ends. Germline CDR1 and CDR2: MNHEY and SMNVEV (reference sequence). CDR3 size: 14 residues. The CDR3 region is CASSLSTLMPEQYF. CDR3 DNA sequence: TGTGCCAGCAGTTTGAGCACCCTCATGCCCGAGCAGTACTTC.

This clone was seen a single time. For the CDR3, the DNA is TGTGCCAGCAGCCCGGGGGTTCACACTGAAGCTTTCTTT. Translated: CASSPGVHTEAFF. The chain employs TRBV9 and TRBJ1-1; D possibly corresponds to TRBD1 (5 bases). The CDR3 has 13 amino acids. Deletions cut 4 bases from V and 3 bases from J, with 10 bases between. Per germline, CDR1 SGDLS and CDR2 YYNGEE.

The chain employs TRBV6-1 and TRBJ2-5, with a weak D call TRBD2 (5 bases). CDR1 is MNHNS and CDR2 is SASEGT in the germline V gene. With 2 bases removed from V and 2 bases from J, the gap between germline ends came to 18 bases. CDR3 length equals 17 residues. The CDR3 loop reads CASSEFLAGDFQETQYF. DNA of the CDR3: TGTGCCAGCAGTGAATTTTTGGCGGGCGATTTTCAAGAGACCCAGTACTTC.

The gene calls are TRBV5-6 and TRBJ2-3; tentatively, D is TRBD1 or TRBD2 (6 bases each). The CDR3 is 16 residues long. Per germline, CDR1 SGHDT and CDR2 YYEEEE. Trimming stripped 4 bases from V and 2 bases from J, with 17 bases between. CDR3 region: CASSLIRGENTDTQYF. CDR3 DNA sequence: TGTGCCAGCAGCCTCATTAGGGGGGAGAACACAGATACGCAGTATTTT.

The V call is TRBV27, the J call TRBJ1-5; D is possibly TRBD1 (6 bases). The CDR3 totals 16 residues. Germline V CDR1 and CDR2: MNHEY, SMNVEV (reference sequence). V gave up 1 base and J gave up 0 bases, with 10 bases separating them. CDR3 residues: CASSLYRDDSNQPQHF. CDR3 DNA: TGTGCCAGCAGTTTATACAGGGATGATAGCAATCAGCCCCAGCATTTT.

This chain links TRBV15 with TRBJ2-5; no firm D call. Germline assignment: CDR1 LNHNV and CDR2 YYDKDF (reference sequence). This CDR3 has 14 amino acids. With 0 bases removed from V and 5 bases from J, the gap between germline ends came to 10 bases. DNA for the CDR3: TGTGCCACCAGCAGAGAACGTGTTTCCGAGACCCAGTACTTC. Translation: CATSRERVSETQYF.

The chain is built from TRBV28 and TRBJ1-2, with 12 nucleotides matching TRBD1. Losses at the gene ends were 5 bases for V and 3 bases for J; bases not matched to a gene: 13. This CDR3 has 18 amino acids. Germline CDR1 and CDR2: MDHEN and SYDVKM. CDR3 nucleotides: TGTGCCAGCAGTCCCTTCCGGGACAGGGGGCTATGGGACTATGGCTACACCTTC. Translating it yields CASSPFRDRGLWDYGYTF.

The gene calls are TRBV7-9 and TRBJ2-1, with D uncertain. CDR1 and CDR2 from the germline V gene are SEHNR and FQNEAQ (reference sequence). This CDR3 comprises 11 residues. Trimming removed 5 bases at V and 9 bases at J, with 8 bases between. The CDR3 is CASSPGFEQFF. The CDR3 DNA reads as TGTGCCAGCAGCCCTGGGTTTGAGCAGTTCTTC.

The chain's CDR3 is CASGTGTYEQYF. DNA of the CDR3: TGTGCCAGCGGGACAGGAACATACGAGCAGTACTTC. The chain couples TRBV9 to TRBJ2-7; 8 nucleotides match TRBD1. This CDR3 is 12 amino acids long. With V trimmed by 7 bases and J by 4 bases, 4 bases remained unmatched. Germline values: CDR1 SGDLS, CDR2 YYNGEE.

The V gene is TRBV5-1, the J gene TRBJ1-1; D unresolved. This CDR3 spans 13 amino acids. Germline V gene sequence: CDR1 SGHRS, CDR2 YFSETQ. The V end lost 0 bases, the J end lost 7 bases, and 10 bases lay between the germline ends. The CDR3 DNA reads TGCGCCAGCAGCTTGGGTACGATTGGTGAAGCTTTCTTT. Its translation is CASSLGTIGEAFF.

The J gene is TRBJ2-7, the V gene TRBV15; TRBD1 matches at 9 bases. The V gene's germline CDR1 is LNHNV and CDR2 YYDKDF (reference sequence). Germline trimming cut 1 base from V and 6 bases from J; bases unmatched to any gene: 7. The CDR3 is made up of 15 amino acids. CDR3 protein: CATSRVTGTGTEQYF. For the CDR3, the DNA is TGTGCCACCAGCAGAGTAACCGGGACAGGGACCGAGCAGTACTTC.

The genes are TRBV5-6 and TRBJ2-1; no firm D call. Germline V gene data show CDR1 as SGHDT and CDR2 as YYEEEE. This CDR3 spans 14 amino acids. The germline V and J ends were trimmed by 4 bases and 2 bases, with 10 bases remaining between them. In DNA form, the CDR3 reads TGTGCCAGCAGCCCTGACGGCCCCTACAATGAGCAGTTCTTC. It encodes CASSPDGPYNEQFF.

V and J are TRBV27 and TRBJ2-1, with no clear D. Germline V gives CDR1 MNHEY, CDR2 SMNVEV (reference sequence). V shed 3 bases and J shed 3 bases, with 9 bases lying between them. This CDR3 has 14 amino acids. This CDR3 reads CASSLSDHYNEQFF. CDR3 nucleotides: TGTGCCAGCAGTTTGAGTGACCACTACAATGAGCAGTTCTTC.

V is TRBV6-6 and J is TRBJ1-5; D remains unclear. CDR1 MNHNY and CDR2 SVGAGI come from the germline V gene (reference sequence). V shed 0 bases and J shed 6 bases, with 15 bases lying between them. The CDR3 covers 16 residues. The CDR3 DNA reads TGTGCCAGCAGTTACTCAGGGTCCGGATATGGTCAGCCCCAGCATTTT. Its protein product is CASSYSGSGYGQPQHF.

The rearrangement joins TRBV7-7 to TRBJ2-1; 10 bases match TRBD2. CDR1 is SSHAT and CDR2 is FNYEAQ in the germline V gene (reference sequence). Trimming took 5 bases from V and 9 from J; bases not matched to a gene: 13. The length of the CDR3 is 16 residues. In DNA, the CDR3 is TGTGCCAGCAGCAGCATATTAGCGGGGGGAATAGGTGAGCAGTTCTTC. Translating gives CASSSILAGGIGEQFF.

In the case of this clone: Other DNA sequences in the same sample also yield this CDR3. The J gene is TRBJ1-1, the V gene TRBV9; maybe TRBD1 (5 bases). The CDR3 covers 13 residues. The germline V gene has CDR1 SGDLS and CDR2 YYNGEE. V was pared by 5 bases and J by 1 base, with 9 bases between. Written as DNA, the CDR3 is TGTGCCAGCAGTCAGGGAGGGAACACTGAAGCTTTCTTT. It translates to CASSQGGNTEAFF.

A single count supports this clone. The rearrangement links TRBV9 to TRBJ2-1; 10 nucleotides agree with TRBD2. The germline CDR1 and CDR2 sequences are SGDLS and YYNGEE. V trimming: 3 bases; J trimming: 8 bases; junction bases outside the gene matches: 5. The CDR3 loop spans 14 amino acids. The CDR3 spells CASSASGGAYEQFF. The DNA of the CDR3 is TGTGCCAGCAGCGCCAGCGGGGGGGCCTATGAGCAGTTCTTC.

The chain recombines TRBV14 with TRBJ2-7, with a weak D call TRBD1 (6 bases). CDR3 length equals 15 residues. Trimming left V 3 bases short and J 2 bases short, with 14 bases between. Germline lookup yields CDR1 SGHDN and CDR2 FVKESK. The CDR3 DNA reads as TGTGCCAGCAGCCACCAAAATACAGGGCCCTACGAGCAGTACTTC. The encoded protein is CASSHQNTGPYEQYF.